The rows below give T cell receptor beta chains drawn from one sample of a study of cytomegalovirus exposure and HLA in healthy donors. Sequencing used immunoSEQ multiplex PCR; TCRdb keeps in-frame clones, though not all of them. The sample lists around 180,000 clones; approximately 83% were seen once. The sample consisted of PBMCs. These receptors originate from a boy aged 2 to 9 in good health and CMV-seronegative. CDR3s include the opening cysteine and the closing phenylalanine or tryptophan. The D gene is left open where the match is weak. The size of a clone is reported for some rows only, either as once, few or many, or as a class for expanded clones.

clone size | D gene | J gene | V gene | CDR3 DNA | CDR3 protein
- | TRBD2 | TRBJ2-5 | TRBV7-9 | TGTGCCAGCAGCTACCTACCGACTAGCGGGGGGTATAAAGAGACCCAGTACTTC | CASSYLPTSGGYKETQYF
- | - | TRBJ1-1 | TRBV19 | TGTGCCAGTAGTATCGGCGGCCGAAGAAGCGCTGAAGCTTTCTTT | CASSIGGRRSAEAFF
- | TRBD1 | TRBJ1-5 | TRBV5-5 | TGTGCCAGCAGCTTGGGGCCCCCCGGGACAGGGAATCAGCCCCAGCATTTT | CASSLGPPGTGNQPQHF
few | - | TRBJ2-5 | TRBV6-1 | TGTGCCAGCAGTGAGGGGGGTGTCACCCAGTACTTC | CASSEGGVTQYF
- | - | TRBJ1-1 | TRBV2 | TGTGCCAGCAAAAGAGGTCCGAACACTGAAGCTTTCTTT | CASKRGPNTEAFF
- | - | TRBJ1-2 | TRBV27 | TGTGCCAGCAGTTTCGCCGCCCCAGGCTTCTATGGCTACACCTTC | CASSFAAPGFYGYTF
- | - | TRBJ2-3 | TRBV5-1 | TGCGCCAGCAGCTTGGCCTCAGATACGCAGTATTTT | CASSLASDTQYF
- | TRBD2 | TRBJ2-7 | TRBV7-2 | TGTGCCAGCAGCGCGTCCGGGACTACGAACGAGCAGTACTTC | CASSASGTTNEQYF
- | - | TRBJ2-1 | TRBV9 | TGTGCCAGCGCCCTCCTAGAGGGGGAGGGCGTACCTGAGCAGTTCTTC | CASALLEGEGVPEQFF
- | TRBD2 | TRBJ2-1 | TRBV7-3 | TGTGCCAGCAGCCTTAGCGGGAGGGCCCCTGAGCAGTTCTTC | CASSLSGRAPEQFF
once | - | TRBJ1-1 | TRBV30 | TGTGCCTGGAGACAGGGATCGAACACTGAAGCTTTCTTT | CAWRQGSNTEAFF
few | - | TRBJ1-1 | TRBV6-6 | TGTGCCAGCAGCCCGCTGGGGGGGCGCCGGAACACTGAAGCTTTCTTT | CASSPLGGRRNTEAFF
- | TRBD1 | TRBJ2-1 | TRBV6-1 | TGTGCCAGCAATACCGGGACAGGGGGGCGTGAGCAGTTCTTC | CASNTGTGGREQFF